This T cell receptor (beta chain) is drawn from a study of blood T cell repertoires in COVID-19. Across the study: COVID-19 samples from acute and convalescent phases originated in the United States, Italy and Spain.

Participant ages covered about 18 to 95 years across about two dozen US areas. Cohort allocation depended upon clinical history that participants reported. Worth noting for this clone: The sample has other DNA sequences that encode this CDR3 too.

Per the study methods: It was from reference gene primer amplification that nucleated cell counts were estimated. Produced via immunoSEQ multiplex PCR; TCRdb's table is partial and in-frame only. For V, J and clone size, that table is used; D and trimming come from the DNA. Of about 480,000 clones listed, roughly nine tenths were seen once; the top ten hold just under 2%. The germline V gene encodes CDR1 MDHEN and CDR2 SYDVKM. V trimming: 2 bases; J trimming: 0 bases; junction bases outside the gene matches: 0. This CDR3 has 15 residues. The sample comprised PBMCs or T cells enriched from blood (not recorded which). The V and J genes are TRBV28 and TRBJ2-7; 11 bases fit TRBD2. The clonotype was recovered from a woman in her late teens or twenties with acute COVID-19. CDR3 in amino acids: CASSLTSGSSYEQYF. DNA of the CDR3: TGTGCCAGCAGTTTAACTAGCGGGAGCTCCTACGAGCAGTACTTC.